The rows below give T cell receptor beta chains drawn from one sample of a study of T cell clones after liver transplantation. The method was immunoSEQ multiplex PCR; TCRdb's version includes in-frame clones alone and lacks a portion of them. The sample lists roughly 50,000 clones, approximately 84% occurring once. The input for sequencing was CD4+ T cells from blood, taken before liver transplant. These receptors were collected from a human donor who received a liver transplant. Both conserved end residues are part of each CDR3. The D gene is left open where the match is weak. Clone size, where shown, is once, few, many, or a class for clones that have expanded.

j_call d_call cdr3_length clone_size v_call cdr3_nt cdr3_aa
TRBJ2-5 . 15 . TRBV4-1 TGCGCCAGCAGCCAAGCCCCAGGGTACCAAGAGACCCAGTACTTC CASSQAPGYQETQYF
TRBJ1-2 . 14 . TRBV9 TGTGCCAGCAGCGTAGACGGTCAGGGCAATGGCTACACCTTC CASSVDGQGNGYTF
TRBJ2-2 . 14 few TRBV5-1 TGCGCCAGCAGCCCCGGGACACCCACCGGGGAGCTGTTTTTT CASSPGTPTGELFF
TRBJ2-5 . 16 . TRBV11-3 TGTGCCAGCAGCCGTGCTGGGACATCGGAGGAAGAGACCCAGTACTTC CASSRAGTSEEETQYF
TRBJ1-1 TRBD1 15 . TRBV28 TGTGCCAGCAGTTTTGGACTGGGACAGGGGACTGAAGCTTTCTTT CASSFGLGQGTEAFF
TRBJ2-1 . 15 . TRBV7-2 TGTGCCAGCAGCGAAGGACAGGGAGGGTACAATGAGCAGTTCTTC CASSEGQGGYNEQFF
TRBJ2-5 . 12 . TRBV11-3 TGTGCCAGCAGCCGACGCGAGGAGACCCAGTACTTC CASSRREETQYF
TRBJ2-7 TRBD2 15 . TRBV6-5 TGTGCCAGCAGTTACTGGCGGGGAGGGCCTGACGAGCAGTACTTC CASSYWRGGPDEQYF
TRBJ1-2 TRBD1 15 . TRBV18 TGTGCCAGCTCACCATTGCAGGACAGGGCCGGAGGCTACACCTTC CASSPLQDRAGGYTF
TRBJ2-5 TRBD2 13 . TRBV10-3 TGTGCCATCAGTGCGGCGGGGAGGGGGACCCAGTACTTC CAISAAGRGTQYF
TRBJ2-5 TRBD1 14 . TRBV19 TGTGCCAGTGGGGACAGTGGGGTCCAAGAGACCCAGTACTTC CASGDSGVQETQYF
TRBJ2-2 . 15 . TRBV19 TGTGCCAGTAGCGAGACAGGATCGGACACCGGGGAGCTGTTTTTT CASSETGSDTGELFF
TRBJ1-4 TRBD1 15 . TRBV7-6 TGTGCCAGCAGTAAGGGGGCAGTAACTAATGAAAAACTGTTTTTT CASSKGAVTNEKLFF
TRBJ2-7 TRBD1 13 . TRBV5-6 TGTGCCACCGGGGCAGGGGGCATGGACGAGCAGTACTTC CATGAGGMDEQYF
TRBJ2-1 . 16 . TRBV18 TGTGCCAGCTCACCTCGGAGTGGGACCACATCCAATGAGCAGTTCTTC CASSPRSGTTSNEQFF
TRBJ1-2 . 14 . TRBV9 TGTGCCAGCAGCCTCCTAGGGGGGAACTATGGCTACACCTTC CASSLLGGNYGYTF
TRBJ1-5 . 14 few TRBV2 TGTGCCAGCAGTGAAGGAGGGGAGGGTCAGCCCCAGCATTTT CASSEGGEGQPQHF
TRBJ1-6 . 14 . TRBV7-3 TGTGCCAGCAGCTTAGCACAGGGCAATTCACCCCTCCACTTT CASSLAQGNSPLHF
TRBJ2-7 . 11 . TRBV6-6 TGTGCCAGCAGTTACCCAGACGAGCAGTACTTC CASSYPDEQYF
TRBJ2-7 . 15 . TRBV21-1 TGTGCCAGCAGCGGCCGAGGACAGGGGATCGACGAGCAGTACTTC CASSGRGQGIDEQYF
TRBJ2-5 TRBD1 16 . TRBV28 TGTGCCAGCAGTACCGTTTTAGGCAGGGGGCGAGAGACCCAGTACTTC CASSTVLGRGRETQYF
TRBJ1-5 . 15 . TRBV19 TGTGCCAGTAGTACGACCCAACAGGGCAATCAGCCCCAGCATTTT CASSTTQQGNQPQHF
TRBJ2-1 . 13 . TRBV5-1 TGCGCCAGCAGCTTGGACCGGAGGGGTGAGCAGTTCTTC CASSLDRRGEQFF
TRBJ1-1 . 13 . TRBV5-5 TGTGCCAGCAGTCCTACCCCTCGTACTGAAGCTTTCTTT CASSPTPRTEAFF
TRBJ2-5 TRBD2 16 . TRBV7-2 TGTGCCAGCAGCCAACGCACTAGCGGGGGGTGGGAGACCCAGTACTTC CASSQRTSGGWETQYF
TRBJ2-2 . 16 . TRBV6-6 TGTGCCAGCAGTTACTCCCTGGGAACGAACACCGGGGAGCTGTTTTTT CASSYSLGTNTGELFF
TRBJ2-3 . 14 . TRBV4-2 TGTGCCAGCAGCCAAGTTGAGGGGGCAGATACGCAGTATTTT CASSQVEGADTQYF
TRBJ2-7 . 14 . TRBV6-1 TGTGCCAGCTTGGTAGGGCCTAACTCCTACGAGCAGTACTTC CASLVGPNSYEQYF